This T cell receptor (beta chain) was found in a study of blood T cells in healthy people across ages. Study-level points and caveats: Since the PBMCs were unsorted, naive and antigen-experienced cells could not be conclusively compared. Measured against age, TCR beta diversity per million T cells decreased in a roughly linear manner.

A minimum of 7 million PBMCs was isolated per sample. Germline-derived CDR1 and CDR2 are MNHNS and SASEGT. This CDR3 comprises 12 residues. Trimming cost V 3 bases and J 7 bases, with 10 bases left between them. A second roughly 7 to 11 cycle PCR used barcoded and J-beta primers. Sequencing recovered at least 3 million CDR3-containing paired-end reads from each sample. TCRdb re-derived calls from the 5' RACE reads in MiXCR, one entry per CDR3 protein. The sample yields over 1,300,000 distinct CDR3 sequences, 59% seen once. As for this clonotype: As yet, its antigen is unknown.

The genes are TRBV6-1 and TRBJ2-7; D perhaps matches TRBD1 (6 bases). Specimen: blood. This TCR was recovered from a man younger than 35 in good health. This CDR3 is CASSDRGWEQYF. CDR3 DNA sequence: TGTGCCAGCAGTGACAGGGGTTGGGAGCAGTACTTC.